Presented here are 14 T cell receptor beta chains from one specimen sequenced in a study of CD8 T cells in ankylosing spondylitis (dated 2017 in TCRdb). Here is what the overall study found, with its caveats: A TCR beta motif made up of several highly homologous amino acid variants appeared to be characteristic of blood from ankylosing spondylitis patients.

The library was prepared using 5' RACE. Sequencer: Illumina HiSeq 2500. The public sequencing data were trimmed at Q25 with fastp and processed into clonotypes with MiXCR by TCRdb, which kept only in-frame beta chains. Each entry is one CDR3 protein sequence, shown with its most common DNA and genes. The sample profile shows some 220,000 distinct CDR3 sequences; approximately 7.4% of them were found once. The ten largest clones take up 13% to 15% of the sample. These receptors are not linked to any known antigen. The sample consisted of blood, either unsorted or a sorted T cell fraction (not recorded which). The receptors stem from a male donor with ankylosing spondylitis.

This clonotype showed up many times. The rearrangement joins TRBV29-1 to TRBJ1-2; 7 bases are shared with TRBD1. The CDR3 sequence is 15 residues long. Germline-derived CDR1 and CDR2 are SQVTM and ANQGSEA. V shed 1 base, J shed 5 bases, and the junction held 10 bases outside the gene matches. The DNA of the CDR3 is TGCAGCGTTGAAGTCGGGACAGACCGTGGGTATGGCTACACCTTC. Translating it yields CSVEVGTDRGYGYTF.

This clonotype came up a few times. The chain carries TRBV5-1 and TRBJ2-7; 14 bases are shared with TRBD2. Germline CDR1 SGHRS, CDR2 YFSETQ. This CDR3 is 17 amino acids long. V lost 3 bases, J lost 3 bases, and 8 bases stayed unmatched. The CDR3 nucleotides read TGCGCCAGCAGCTGGACTAGCGGGAGGCCGGGGCACTACGAGCAGTACTTC. This codes for CASSWTSGRPGHYEQYF.

The J gene is TRBJ1-5, the V gene TRBV15, with D uncertain. Trimming removed 0 bases from V and 1 base from J, with 4 bases in between. CDR3 size: 14 residues. CDR1 and CDR2 from the germline V gene are LNHNV and YYDKDF (reference sequence). CDR3 loop: CATSREVSNQPQHF. For the CDR3, the DNA is TGTGCCACCAGCAGAGAGGTCAGCAATCAGCCCCAGCATTTT.

Points on this clonotype: A much larger clonotype is one base distant, so this may be a read error. The chain uses TRBV7-6 and TRBJ2-1, with 9 bases aligning to TRBD1. The germline V gene has CDR1 SGHVS and CDR2 FNYEAQ. The CDR3 has 15 residues. In DNA, the CDR3 is TGTGCCAGCGGCTTAGAGGGACAGGGTTACAATGAGCAGTTCTTC. Amino acids: CASGLEGQGYNEQFF.

This clonotype was counted many times. The rearrangement joins TRBV6-8 to TRBJ2-7; 8 nucleotides align to TRBD2. The CDR3 has 17 residues. The germline gives CDR1 MNHGY, CDR2 SAAAGT. V gave up 4 bases and J gave up 2 bases; unmatched junction bases: 13. The CDR3 DNA is TGTGCCAGCAGTTTCCCGCTCCCCATAGCGGGGCCCTACGAGCAGTACTTC. Protein sequence: CASSFPLPIAGPYEQYF.

In this sample, this clonotype turned up many times. The V call is TRBV24-1, the J call TRBJ2-1, with D uncertain. The V and J ends lost 5 bases and 5 bases respectively, with 12 bases between them. The CDR3 is 14 amino acids. Per germline, CDR1 KGHDR and CDR2 SFDVKD. CDR3 DNA sequence: TGTGCCACCAGTGGTCCCCTTTCCCACAATGAGCAGTTCTTC. Protein: CATSGPLSHNEQFF.

This clonotype was seen at least ten times. This chain joins TRBV13 and TRBJ2-1; D tentatively reads TRBD1 or TRBD2 (5 bases each). The ends were cut back, 3 bases at V and 2 bases at J, with 17 bases in the middle. The CDR3 loop spans 17 amino acids. Looked up from germline, CDR1 is PRHDT and CDR2 is FYEKMQ (reference sequence). The CDR3 is CASSLARGGSAYNEQFF. The CDR3 coding sequence is TGTGCCAGCAGCTTGGCACGTGGGGGTTCCGCCTACAATGAGCAGTTCTTC. Supplemented by reference TRBV13 and TRBJ2-1, the full variable domain reads AAGVIQSPRHLIKEKRETATLKCYPIPRHDTVYWYQQGPGQDPQFLISFYEKMQSDKGSIPDRFSAQQFSDYHSELNMSSLELGDSALYFCASSLARGGSAYNEQFFGPGTRLTVL.

This clonotype has more than one count but fewer than ten. The J gene is TRBJ1-2, the V gene TRBV18, with D unclear. Germline lookup yields CDR1 KGHSH and CDR2 LQKENI. V lost 2 bases and J lost 4, with 14 bases in between. The CDR3 has 15 amino acids. DNA of the CDR3: TGTGCCAGCTCACCAGAGGGTTTCCTCCCCTATGGCTACACCTTC. It is translated as CASSPEGFLPYGYTF. Drawing the rest from reference TRBV18 and TRBJ1-2, the complete variable domain is NAGVMQNPRHLVRRRGQEARLRCSPMKGHSHVYWYRQLPEEGLKFMVYLQKENIIDESGMPKERFSAEFPKEGPSILRIQQVVRGDSAAYFCASSPEGFLPYGYTFGSGTRLTVV.

The chain employs TRBV3-1 and TRBJ2-3; TRBD2 might be the D (6 bases). The V gene lost 4 bases and the J gene lost 0 bases, with 11 bases spanning the gap. The CDR3 has 15 residues. Germline CDR1 reads LGHDT; CDR2 reads YNNKEL (reference sequence). CDR3 sequence reads: CASSLSGTSTDTQYF. The CDR3 nucleotides are TGTGCCAGCAGCCTTAGCGGAACTAGCACAGATACGCAGTATTTT.

This clonotype was counted ten times or more. This chain joins TRBV11-1 and TRBJ2-1; 7 positions match TRBD1. The CDR3 has 17 residues. V shed 6 bases, J shed 5 bases, and the junction held 16 bases outside the gene matches. CDR1 and CDR2 (germline): SGHAT, FQDESV (reference sequence). Written as DNA, the CDR3 is TGTGCCAGCAGTACCGGACAGGCCATCCCGGTCAACAATGAGCAGTTCTTC. As protein: CASSTGQAIPVNNEQFF.

This chain connects TRBV10-3 to TRBJ2-7; TRBD1 matches at 9 bases. CDR3 length: 14 residues. Germline V gene lookup returns CDR1 ENHRY and CDR2 SYGVKD. Unmatched junction bases numbered 8, after V lost 4 bases and J lost 7 bases. Written as DNA, the CDR3 is TGTGCCATCAGTGGAACTGGGACAGGGAAAGAGCAGTACTTC. It translates to CAISGTGTGKEQYF.

This clonotype was picked up many times. This chain connects TRBV12-3 or TRBV12-4 to TRBJ1-1; no definite D call. This CDR3 comprises 14 residues. The V end was cut by 7 bases, the J end by 1 base, with 13 bases between. The CDR3 nucleotides are TGTGCCAGCACCCACCCTAGTGGGAACACTGAAGCTTTCTTT. Translation gives CASTHPSGNTEAFF.

This clonotype showed up many times. The gene calls are TRBV12-3 or TRBV12-4 and TRBJ2-7; no firm D call. The CDR3 is 12 residues long. Trimming took off 6 bases at V and 1 base at J, with 7 bases between the two ends. CDR3 protein: CASSSRSYEQYF. The DNA of the CDR3 is TGTGCCAGCAGCTCTCGTTCCTACGAGCAGTACTTC.

This clonotype was found many times. The V call is TRBV7-3, the J call TRBJ2-1; 9 nucleotides align to TRBD2. With 3 bases clipped from V and 4 bases from J, the junction kept 4 bases outside the gene matches. This CDR3 spans 15 amino acids. Germline V lookup: CDR1 SGHTA, CDR2 FQGTGA. The CDR3 DNA follows: TGTGCCAGCAGCTTTAGCGGGGGACCTTACAATGAGCAGTTCTTC. Amino acid sequence: CASSFSGGPYNEQFF.